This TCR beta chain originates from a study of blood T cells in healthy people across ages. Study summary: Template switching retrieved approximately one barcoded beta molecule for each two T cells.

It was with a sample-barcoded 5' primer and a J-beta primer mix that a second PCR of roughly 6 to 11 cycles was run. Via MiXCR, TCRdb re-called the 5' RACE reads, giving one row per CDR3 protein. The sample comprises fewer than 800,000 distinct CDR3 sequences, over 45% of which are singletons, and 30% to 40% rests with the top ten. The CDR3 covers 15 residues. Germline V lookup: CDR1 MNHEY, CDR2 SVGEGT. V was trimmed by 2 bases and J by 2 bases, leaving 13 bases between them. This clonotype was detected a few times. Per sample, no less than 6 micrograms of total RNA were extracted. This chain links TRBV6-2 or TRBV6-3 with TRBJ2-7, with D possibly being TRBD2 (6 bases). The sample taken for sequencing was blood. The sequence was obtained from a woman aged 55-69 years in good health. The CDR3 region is CASSYGGSRTYEQYF. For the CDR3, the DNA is TGTGCCAGCAGTTACGGAGGGAGTAGGACCTACGAGCAGTACTTC.